What follows is one T cell receptor beta chain and its context. Its antigen has not been determined. The record has no base qualities; no much larger clone is one base away. Patients chosen for sequencing had shown expansion of CD8+CD57+ cells by flow cytometry. Severe acquired aplastic anemia was diagnosed in all patients according to International Study of Aplastic Anemia and Agranulocytosis and Camitta criteria. No patient had received any therapy when blood was sampled. In this study, sorted CD4+ and CD8+ T cells from the blood of healthy subjects and of severe aplastic anemia patients had their TCR repertoires deep-sequenced. Patients were enrolled in the USA under clinicaltrials.gov protocols 00001620, 01623167, 00001397, 00071045, 00081523 and 00961064. Ficoll-Paque density gradient centrifugation was used to isolate peripheral blood mononuclear cells. Before DNA extraction, CD4+ and CD8+ T cells were sorted with FACS or magnetic beads.

The data derive from a study of CD8+CD57+ T cells in acquired aplastic anemia (dated by TCRdb to between 2018 and 2020). Regarding the complete study: DNA extracted from sorted CD4+ and CD8+ cells had a mean of approximately 3.4 ug, with a range of roughly 0.17 to 30 ug. CD8+CD57+ expansion was defined as frequency above the mean frequency observed in healthy subjects. The investigation overall reported the following: Around 30 CD8+ CDR3 sequences were found in both patients and controls but appeared to be highly expressed in patients and within the immunodominant clones of the patients. CD8+ Simpson's diversity did not differ significantly between patients and healthy controls (P=0.060).

TCR beta VDJ combination and CDR3 sequence profiling used genomic DNA as the template. TCR repertoire sequencing was run on an Illumina HiSeq 2000. Concerning the study's data processing: Repertoires were assessed using TRBV/TRBJ rearrangement plots, CDR3 size and DJ length profiles, and Simpson's diversity index. The most abundant DNA sequence in the deep sequencing data was defined as the immunodominant clone. CDR3 amino acid sequences were screened for sharing across subjects and compared with published repertoires and the VDJdb database. TCRdb's own reprocessing of the public reads used fastp at Q25 and MiXCR and kept productive beta chains. Every entry covers one CDR3 protein and lists the most common genes and DNA from its rows. The V and J calls were not made by the authors but by TCRdb's processing. The sample table records some 170,000 distinct CDR3 sequences; 47% of these occur just once. The ten largest clones add up to about 1% of the sample.

CDR1 and CDR2 are read off the germline V gene as SGDLS and YYNGEE. Germline trimming amounts to 2 bases on V and 6 bases on J, with 5 as the count of junction bases outside the gene matches. The CDR3, cysteine through phenylalanine, is 16 amino acids long. The read is trimmed to its CDR3 DNA, 48 bases read in frame from base 1. This TCR derives from a human donor with aplastic anemia. Material: sorted CD4+, CD8+, or CD8+CD57+ T cells (not recorded which) from PBMCs. The chain employs TRBV9 and TRBJ2-3, and 14 junctional nucleotides match TRBD2. The sequenced DNA is TGTGCCAGCAGCGTGACGACTAGCGGGGGGGCGGATACGCAGTATTTT. Its amino acids are CASSVTTSGGADTQYF. Beyond the CDR3, the reference TRBV9 and TRBJ2-3 genes provide the residues; the full variable domain reads: DSGVTQTPKHLITATGQRVTLRCSPRSGDLSVYWYQQSLDQGLQFLIQYYNGEERAKGNILERFSAQQFPDLHSELNLSSLELGDSALYFCASSVTTSGGADTQYFGPGTRLTVL.